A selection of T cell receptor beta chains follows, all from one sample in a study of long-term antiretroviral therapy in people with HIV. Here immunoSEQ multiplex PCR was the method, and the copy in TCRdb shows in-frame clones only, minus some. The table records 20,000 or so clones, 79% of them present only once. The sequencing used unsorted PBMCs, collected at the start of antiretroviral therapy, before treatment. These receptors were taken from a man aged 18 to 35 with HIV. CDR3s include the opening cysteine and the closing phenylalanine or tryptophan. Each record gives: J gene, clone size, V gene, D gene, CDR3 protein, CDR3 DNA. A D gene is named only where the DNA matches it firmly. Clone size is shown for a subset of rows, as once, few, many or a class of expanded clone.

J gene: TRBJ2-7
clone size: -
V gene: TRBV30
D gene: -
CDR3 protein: CACAEGIFSYEQYF
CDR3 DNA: TGTGCCTGTGCAGAGGGGATCTTCTCCTACGAGCAGTACTTC

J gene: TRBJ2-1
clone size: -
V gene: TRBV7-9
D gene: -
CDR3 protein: CASSRGFSYNEQFF
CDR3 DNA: TGTGCCAGCAGTAGGGGTTTCTCCTACAATGAGCAGTTCTTC

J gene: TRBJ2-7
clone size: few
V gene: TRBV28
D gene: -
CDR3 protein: CASSSSGTLPPNEQYF
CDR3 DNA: TGTGCCAGCAGTTCCTCCGGGACACTCCCTCCCAACGAGCAGTACTTC

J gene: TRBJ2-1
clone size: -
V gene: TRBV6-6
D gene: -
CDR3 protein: CASSYHPSSNNEQFF
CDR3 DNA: TGTGCCAGCAGTTACCACCCTAGCAGCAACAATGAGCAGTTCTTC

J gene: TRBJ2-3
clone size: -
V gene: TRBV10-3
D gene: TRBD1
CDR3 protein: CAISETGQGSTDTQYF
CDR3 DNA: TGTGCCATCAGTGAGACGGGACAGGGTAGCACAGATACGCAGTATTTT

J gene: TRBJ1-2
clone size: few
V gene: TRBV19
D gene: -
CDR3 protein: CASSARTLGGYGYTF
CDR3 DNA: TGTGCCAGTAGTGCGCGGACCCTGGGCGGCTATGGCTACACCTTC

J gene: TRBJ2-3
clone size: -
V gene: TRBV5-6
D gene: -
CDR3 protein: CASRGSGLALPTDTQYF
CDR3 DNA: TGTGCCAGCAGGGGGTCGGGGTTGGCACTCCCCACAGATACGCAGTATTTT

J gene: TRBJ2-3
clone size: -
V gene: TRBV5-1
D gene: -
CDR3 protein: CASSLAARTDTQYF
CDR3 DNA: TGCGCCAGCAGCTTGGCGGCCCGCACAGATACGCAGTATTTT

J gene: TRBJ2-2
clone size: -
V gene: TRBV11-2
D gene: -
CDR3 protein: CASYPTRNTGELFF
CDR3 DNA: TGTGCCAGCTACCCGACCCGGAACACCGGGGAGCTGTTTTTT

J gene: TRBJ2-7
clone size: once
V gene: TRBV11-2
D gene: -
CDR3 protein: CASSRLEVYEQYF
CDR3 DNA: TGTGCCAGCAGCCGACTAGAGGTCTACGAGCAGTACTTC

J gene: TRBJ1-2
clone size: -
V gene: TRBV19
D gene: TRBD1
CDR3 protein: CASSTGQVGYTF
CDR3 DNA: TGTGCCAGTAGTACGGGACAGGTGGGCTACACCTTC

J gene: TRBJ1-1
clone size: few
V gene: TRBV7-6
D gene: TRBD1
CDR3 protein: CASSLLTPGTGGTEAFF
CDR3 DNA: TGTGCCAGCAGCTTATTAACCCCCGGGACAGGGGGCACTGAAGCTTTCTTT

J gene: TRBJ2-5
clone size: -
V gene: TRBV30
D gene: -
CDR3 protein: CAWSVQNPRLTQETQYF
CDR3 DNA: TGTGCCTGGAGTGTACAAAACCCGAGGCTTACTCAAGAGACCCAGTACTTC

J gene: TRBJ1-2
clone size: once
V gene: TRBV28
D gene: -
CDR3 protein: CASSFRQGGLGYTF
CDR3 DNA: TGTGCCAGCAGTTTTAGGCAGGGAGGGCTCGGCTACACCTTC

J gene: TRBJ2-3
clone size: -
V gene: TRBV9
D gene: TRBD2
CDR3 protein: CASSVDGRGMTDTQYF
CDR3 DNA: TGTGCCAGCAGCGTAGATGGGCGGGGGATGACAGATACGCAGTATTTT

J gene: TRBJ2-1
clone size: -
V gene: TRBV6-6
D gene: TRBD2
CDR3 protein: CASSSGSSYNEQFF
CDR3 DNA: TGTGCCAGTAGTAGCGGGAGCTCCTACAATGAGCAGTTCTTC

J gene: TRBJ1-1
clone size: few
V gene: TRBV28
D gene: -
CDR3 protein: CASIYGTEAFF
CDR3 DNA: TGTGCCAGCATTTATGGCACTGAAGCTTTCTTT

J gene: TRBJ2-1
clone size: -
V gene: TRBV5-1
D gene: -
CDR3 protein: CASSLAGVNEQFF
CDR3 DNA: TGCGCCAGCAGCTTGGCTGGGGTCAATGAGCAGTTCTTC

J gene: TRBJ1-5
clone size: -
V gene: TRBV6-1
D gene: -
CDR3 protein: CASKGGQGQPQHF
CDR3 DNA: TGTGCCAGCAAGGGGGGGCAGGGACAGCCCCAGCATTTT

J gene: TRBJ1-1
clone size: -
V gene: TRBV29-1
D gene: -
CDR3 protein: CSVGYKTEAFF
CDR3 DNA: TGCAGCGTTGGATACAAAACTGAAGCTTTCTTT

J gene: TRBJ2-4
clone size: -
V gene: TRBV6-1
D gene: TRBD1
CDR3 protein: CASSATTGFGNIQYF
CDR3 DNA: TGTGCCAGCAGTGCGACGACAGGGTTCGGAAACATTCAGTACTTC

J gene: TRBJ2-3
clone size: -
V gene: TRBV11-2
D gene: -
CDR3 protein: CASSQRGGYTDTQYF
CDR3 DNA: TGTGCCAGCAGCCAAAGGGGGGGGTACACAGATACGCAGTATTTT

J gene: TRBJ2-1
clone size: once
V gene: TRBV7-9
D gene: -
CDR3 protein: CASSSRPSYNEQFF
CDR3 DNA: TGTGCCAGCAGCTCACGACCATCCTACAATGAGCAGTTCTTC

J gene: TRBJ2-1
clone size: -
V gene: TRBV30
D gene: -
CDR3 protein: CAWSRPRDSRYNEQFF
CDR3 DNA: TGTGCCTGGAGTCGTCCCCGGGACTCACGGTACAATGAGCAGTTCTTC

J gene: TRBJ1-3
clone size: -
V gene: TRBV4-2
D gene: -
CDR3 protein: CASSQGAASGNTIYF
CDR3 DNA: TGTGCCAGCAGCCAAGGCGCGGCTTCTGGAAACACCATATATTTT

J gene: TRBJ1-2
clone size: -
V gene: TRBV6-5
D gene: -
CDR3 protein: CASSYSVGGSNGYTF
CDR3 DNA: TGTGCCAGCAGTTACTCCGTTGGGGGAAGCAACGGCTACACCTTC

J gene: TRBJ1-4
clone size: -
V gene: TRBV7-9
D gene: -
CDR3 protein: CASSLKGGTNEKLFF
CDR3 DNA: TGTGCCAGCAGCTTAAAGGGGGGCACTAATGAAAAACTGTTTTTT

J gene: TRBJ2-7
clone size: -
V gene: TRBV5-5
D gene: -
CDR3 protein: CASSFDQPYEQYF
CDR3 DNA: TGTGCCAGCAGCTTCGACCAGCCGTACGAGCAGTACTTC

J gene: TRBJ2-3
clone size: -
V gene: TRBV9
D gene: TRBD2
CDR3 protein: CASSASGNLRDTQYF
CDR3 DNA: TGTGCCAGCAGCGCTAGCGGAAACCTCAGAGATACGCAGTATTTT

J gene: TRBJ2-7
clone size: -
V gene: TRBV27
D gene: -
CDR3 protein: CASSAPGQIYEQYF
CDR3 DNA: TGTGCCAGCAGCGCGCCGGGACAAATCTACGAGCAGTACTTC

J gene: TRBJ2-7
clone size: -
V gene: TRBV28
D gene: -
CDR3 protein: CASSPAGPYEQYF
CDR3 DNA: TGTGCCAGCAGTCCGGCAGGGCCCTACGAGCAGTACTTC

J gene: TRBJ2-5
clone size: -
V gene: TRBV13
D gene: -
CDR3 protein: CASSFWPLGEQYF
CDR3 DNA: TGTGCCAGCAGCTTTTGGCCGCTGGGGGAGCAGTACTTC

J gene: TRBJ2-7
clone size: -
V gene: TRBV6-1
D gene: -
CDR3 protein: CASTRSSYEQYF
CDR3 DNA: TGTGCCAGCACCAGGAGTTCCTACGAGCAGTACTTC

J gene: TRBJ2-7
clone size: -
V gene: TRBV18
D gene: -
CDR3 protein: CASSPPNRQTQTYEQYF
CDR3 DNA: TGTGCCAGCTCACCACCGAATCGACAGACACAAACCTACGAGCAGTACTTC

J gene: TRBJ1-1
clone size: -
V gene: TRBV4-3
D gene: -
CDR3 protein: CASSQDPGLMNTEAFF
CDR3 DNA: TGCGCCAGCAGCCAAGATCCAGGCCTCATGAACACTGAAGCTTTCTTT

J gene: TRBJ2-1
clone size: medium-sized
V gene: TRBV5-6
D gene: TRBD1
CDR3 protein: CASSGGQGYYNEQFF
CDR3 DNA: TGTGCCAGCAGCGGGGGACAGGGGTACTACAATGAGCAGTTCTTC

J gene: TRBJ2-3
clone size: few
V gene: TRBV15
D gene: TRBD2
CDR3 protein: CATSSETSGTDTQYF
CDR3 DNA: TGTGCCACCAGCAGCGAAACTAGCGGCACAGATACGCAGTATTTT

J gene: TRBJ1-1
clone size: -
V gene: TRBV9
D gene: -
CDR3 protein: CASSVEGTQGMNTEAFF
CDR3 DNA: TGTGCCAGCAGCGTAGAGGGAACCCAGGGGATGAACACTGAAGCTTTCTTT

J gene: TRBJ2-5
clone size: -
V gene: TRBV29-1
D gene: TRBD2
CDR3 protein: CSVEDLSAGGETQYF
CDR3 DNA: TGCAGCGTTGAAGATCTCTCAGCGGGAGGGGAGACCCAGTACTTC

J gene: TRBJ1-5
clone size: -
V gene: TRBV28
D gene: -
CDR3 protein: CASSFRLLGMSQPQHF
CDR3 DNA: TGTGCCAGCAGTTTTAGGCTGCTCGGGATGAGTCAGCCCCAGCATTTT

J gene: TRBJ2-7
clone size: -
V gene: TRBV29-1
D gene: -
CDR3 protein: CSVSGGQSLYEQYF
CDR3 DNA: TGCAGCGTATCCGGGGGCCAAAGCTTATACGAGCAGTACTTC

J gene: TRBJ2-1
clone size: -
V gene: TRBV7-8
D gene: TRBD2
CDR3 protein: CASSSGTSGRPYNEQFF
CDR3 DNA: TGTGCCAGCAGCTCTGGGACTAGCGGGAGACCCTACAATGAGCAGTTCTTC

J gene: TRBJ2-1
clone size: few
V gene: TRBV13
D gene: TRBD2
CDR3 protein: CASSLGLAGGNEQFF
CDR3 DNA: TGTGCCAGCAGCTTAGGGCTAGCGGGAGGGAATGAGCAGTTCTTC

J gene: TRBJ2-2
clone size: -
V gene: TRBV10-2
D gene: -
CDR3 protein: CASSESGPAGELFF
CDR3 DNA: TGCGCCAGCAGTGAGTCGGGGCCCGCCGGGGAGCTGTTTTTT

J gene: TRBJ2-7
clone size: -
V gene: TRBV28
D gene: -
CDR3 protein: CASSYGSAWYF
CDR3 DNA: TGTGCCAGCAGTTATGGGAGCGCTTGGTACTTC

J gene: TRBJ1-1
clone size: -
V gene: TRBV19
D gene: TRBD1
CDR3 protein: CASSLGDRPMNTEAFF
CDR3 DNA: TGTGCCAGTAGTTTAGGGGACAGACCCATGAACACTGAAGCTTTCTTT